This TCR beta chain was obtained from a study of control samples from healthy donors and cancer patients. The CDR3 runs 17 residues. Germline CDR1 is SNHLY and CDR2 is FYNNEI. Trimming took 0 bases from V and 0 from J, leaving 12 bases between them. Profiled with immunoSEQ multiplex PCR; TCRdb holds only in-frame clones, not every one. The table lists around 50,000 clones, 91% of them singletons, with approximately 0.95% in the top ten. This clone has a single count. Sequenced: PBMCs. The clonotype originates from a man in his thirties or forties with colorectal cancer. V is TRBV2 and J is TRBJ1-5; tentatively, D is TRBD1 (6 bases). Here the CDR3 DNA reads TGTGCCAGCAGTGAAGCGGGGTGGGGGCGTAGCAATCAGCCCCAGCATTTT. Protein: CASSEAGWGRSNQPQHF. Together with reference TRBV2 and TRBJ1-5, the CDR3 gives the full variable domain: EPEVTQTPSHQVTQMGQEVILRCVPISNHLYFYWYRQILGQKVEFLVSFYNNEISEKSEIFDDQFSVERPDGSNFTLKIRSTKLEDSAMYFCASSEAGWGRSNQPQHFGDGTRLSIL.